These 4 T cell receptor beta chains were all obtained from the same sample, sequenced in a study of T-cell memory formation after mild COVID-19. TCRdb called the 5' RACE reads again in MiXCR, with one record for every CDR3 protein. The data show roughly 170,000 distinct CDR3 sequences, roughly 20% seen once. What was sequenced was PBMCs or a T cell subset sorted from them (not recorded which). These receptors all come from a man aged 18 to 29 who had mild COVID-19 (a few samples of this study predate the infection). Cell type and time point are not known.

This sequence joins TRBV12-3 or TRBV12-4 and TRBJ1-6, with D unclear. The CDR3 extends over 14 amino acids. V lost 3 bases and J lost 9, with 12 bases in between. CDR3 DNA sequence: TGTGCCAGCAGTTTGAGACTGATGGGTTCACCCCTCCACTTT. This gives the protein CASSLRLMGSPLHF.

V gene TRBV20-1 combines with J gene TRBJ1-1; maybe TRBD1 (6 bases). V lost 2 bases and J lost 0, with 10 bases in between. The CDR3 contains 14 residues. Germline lookup yields CDR1 DFQATT and CDR2 SNEGSKA (reference sequence). The CDR3 sequence is CSARPGALNTEAFF. CDR3 DNA sequence: TGCAGTGCTAGACCGGGGGCCCTGAACACTGAAGCTTTCTTT.

The V and J genes are TRBV7-2 and TRBJ2-3; D is possibly TRBD2 (5 bases). This CDR3 spans 15 amino acids. Germline CDR1 and CDR2: SGHTA and FQGNSA. The V end lost 3 bases, the J end lost 0 bases, and 10 bases lay between the germline ends. In DNA, the CDR3 is TGTGCCAGCAGCTTTCGTAGCGCTAGCACAGATACGCAGTATTTT. This translates into CASSFRSASTDTQYF.

The chain employs TRBV7-9 and TRBJ1-2, with D perhaps TRBD1 (5 bases). CDR3 size: 13 residues. Germline V gives CDR1 SEHNR, CDR2 FQNEAQ (reference sequence). Trimming took 7 bases from V and 4 from J, leaving 13 bases between them. The CDR3 sequence: CASTAGTGYGYTF. Here the CDR3 DNA reads TGTGCCAGCACGGCCGGGACGGGCTATGGCTACACCTTC. Full variable domain (missing parts from reference TRBV7-9 and TRBJ1-2): DTGVSQNPRHKITKRGQNVTFRCDPISEHNRLYWYRQTLGQGPEFLTYFQNEAQLEKSRLLSDRFSAERPKGSFSTLEIQRTEQGDSAMYLCASTAGTGYGYTFGSGTRLTVV.